A selection of T cell receptor beta chains follows, all from one sample in a study of blood T cell repertoires in COVID-19. Generated by immunoSEQ multiplex PCR, the TCRdb table keeps only in-frame clones and is missing some. The top ten clones hold approximately 3.4% of a sample with 250,000 or so clones, approximately 89% of them seen once. The sequenced sample consisted of PBMCs or T cells enriched from blood (not recorded which). Source of these receptors: a woman aged 35 to 49 who had been exposed to COVID-19. Each CDR3 is given with its conserved first and last residue. The order of the fields is J gene, clone size, V gene, D gene, CDR3 length, CDR3 protein, CDR3 DNA. D genes are given only for firm matches. Expanded clones get a size class; other rows say once, few or many, or leave the size out.

>TRBJ2-5|few|TRBV30|TRBD2|13
CAWRAGAGETQYF
TGTGCCTGGAGAGCGGGGGCGGGGGAGACCCAGTACTTC
>TRBJ1-5|-|TRBV18|-|14
CASSPAGGNQPQHF
TGTGCCAGCTCACCGGCCGGGGGGAATCAGCCCCAGCATTTT
>TRBJ2-3|few|TRBV25-1|-|17
CASRGRWVQGNTDTQYF
TGTGCCAGCCGCGGAAGGTGGGTTCAGGGGAACACAGATACGCAGTATTTT
>TRBJ1-4|-|TRBV28|TRBD1|14
CASMTRDSNEKLFF
TGTGCCAGCATGACCCGGGACAGTAATGAAAAACTGTTTTTT
>TRBJ2-1|-|TRBV7-6|TRBD1|16
CASSLEGTGSMNEQFF
TGTGCCAGCAGCTTAGAGGGGACAGGGTCAATGAATGAGCAGTTCTTC
>TRBJ1-3|-|TRBV27|-|13
CASRREYGNTIYF
TGTGCCAGTAGAAGGGAGTACGGAAACACCATATATTTT
>TRBJ2-7|-|TRBV10-3|-|15
CAISESDSGVHEQYF
TGTGCCATCAGTGAGTCGGATTCAGGCGTCCACGAGCAGTACTTC
>TRBJ2-1|-|TRBV5-1|TRBD2|16
CASTSDSGSSYNEQFF
TGTGCCAGCACCTCGGATAGCGGGAGCTCCTACAATGAGCAGTTCTTC
>TRBJ1-6|-|TRBV7-8|TRBD1|16
CASSVAGTGYGSPLHF
TGTGCCAGCAGCGTAGCCGGGACAGGGTACGGCTCACCCCTCCACTTT
>TRBJ2-7|once|TRBV13|TRBD1|15
CASSLRGGQGAEQYF
TGTGCCAGCAGCTTAAGAGGGGGACAGGGGGCCGAGCAGTACTTC